This T cell receptor beta chain was obtained from a study of control samples from healthy donors and cancer patients. Sequenced by immunoSEQ multiplex PCR; TCRdb stores in-frame clones only, minus some. The sample consists of tens of thousands of clones, about 93% of them appearing once. Trimming stripped 0 bases from V and 0 bases from J, with 13 bases between. The CDR3 has 16 amino acids. Germline assignment: CDR1 SGDLS and CDR2 YYNGEE. The source material was blood. The chain has TRBV9 and TRBJ2-7; the D gene is possibly TRBD1 (6 bases). The source of this sequence is a man aged 25 to 40 in good health. This CDR3 is CASSVEDSTHSYEQYF. In nucleotides, the CDR3 is TGTGCCAGCAGCGTAGAGGACAGTACCCACTCCTACGAGCAGTACTTC.